This T cell receptor (beta chain) was retrieved from a study of blood T cell dynamics during melanoma immunotherapy. Each bulk PBMC sample had approximately 340 ng DNA loaded. The repertoire was sequenced with immunoSEQ multiplex PCR; TCRdb's copy has only in-frame clones and lacks some. The sample comprises 25,000 to 30,000 clones, approximately 88% of which are singletons, and about a tenth rests with the top ten. The CDR3 covers 15 residues. Looked up from germline, CDR1 is SGHRS and CDR2 is YFSETQ. The V end was cut by 1 base, the J end by 0 bases, with 5 bases between. Noted time point: week 3, after first cycle of checkpoint inhibitor. At 12 weeks after first infusion, RECIST 1.1 defined response for most patients. Patients had no prior systemic cancer treatment, immunosuppressants or other active cancers.

This chain links TRBV5-1 with TRBJ2-6; D is unresolved. Specimen: blood, collected from a patient treated with checkpoint blockade. The clonotype originates from a human donor with melanoma. CDR3 amino acids: CASSLSSSGANVLTF. The CDR3 nucleotides are TGCGCCAGCAGCTTGTCCAGCTCTGGGGCCAACGTCCTGACTTTC. The complete variable domain, with remaining parts taken from reference TRBV5-1 and TRBJ2-6, reads KAGVTQTPRYLIKTRGQQVTLSCSPISGHRSVSWYQQTPGQGLQFLFEYFSETQRNKGNFPGRFSGRQFSNSRSEMNVSTLELGDSALYLCASSLSSSGANVLTFGAGSRLTVL.